The clone carrying this T cell receptor (beta chain) came up once. This CDR3 region has 19 residues. CDR1 is GTSNPN and CDR2 is SVGIG in the germline V gene (reference sequence). V lost 0 bases and J 6 bases, leaving 29 bases between the germline ends. The repertoire was sequenced with immunoSEQ multiplex PCR; TCRdb's copy has only in-frame clones and lacks some. This table holds 30,000 to 35,000 clones, around 84% found once. The data originate from a study of PD-L1 blockade in urothelial cancer. This chain uses TRBV30 with TRBJ1-2; perhaps TRBD1 as D (6 bases). This receptor was identified in a man aged 60 to 75 with urothelial cancer. The input for sequencing was PBMCs, taken around atezolizumab (anti-PD-L1) treatment. DNA of the CDR3: TGTGCCTGGAGTGTCGAGCTTTTCCTGATTGGGGGGGCGCAAAATGGCTACACCTTC. Translating it yields CAWSVELFLIGGAQNGYTF.